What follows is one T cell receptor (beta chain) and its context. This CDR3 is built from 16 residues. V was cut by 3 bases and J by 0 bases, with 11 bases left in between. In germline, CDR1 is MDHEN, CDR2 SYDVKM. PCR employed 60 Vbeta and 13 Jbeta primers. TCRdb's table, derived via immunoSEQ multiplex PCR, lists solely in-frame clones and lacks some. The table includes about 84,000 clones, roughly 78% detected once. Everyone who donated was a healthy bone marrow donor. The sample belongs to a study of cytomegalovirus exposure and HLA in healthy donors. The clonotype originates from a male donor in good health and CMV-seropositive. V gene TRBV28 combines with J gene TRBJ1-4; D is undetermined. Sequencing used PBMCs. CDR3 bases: TGTGCCAGCAGTTTCGTCGGCGGTGCAACTAATGAAAAACTGTTTTTT. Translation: CASSFVGGATNEKLFF.